The 25 T cell receptor beta chains below come from one sample, sequenced in a study of post-analysis software for immune sequencing data. Study-wide findings and caveats: TRBV5-6, TRBV5-1 and TRBV20-1 belonged to a set of roughly 5 TRBV segments that were more frequent in patients than controls.

TCR beta libraries were prepared from cDNA with unique molecular identifiers. TCRdb ran MiXCR on the PCR reads and lists one entry per CDR3 protein. This sample has about 200,000 distinct CDR3 sequences, with 29% found just once. What these receptors recognize is not known. The specimen was blood. These TCRs come from a girl under 18 with multiple sclerosis.

The V gene is TRBV24-1, the J gene TRBJ2-1; D is undetermined. Trimming left V 10 bases short and J 2 bases short, with 14 bases between. Per the germline V gene, CDR1 is KGHDR and CDR2 is SFDVKD. CDR3 length equals 14 residues. In nucleotides, the CDR3 is TGTGCCACTAGCCCGGGCCCGACCTACAATGAGCAGTTCTTC. Its protein is CATSPGPTYNEQFF.

This clonotype appeared a few times. The rearrangement joins TRBV16 to TRBJ2-7; TRBD2 agrees at 10 bases. The length of the CDR3 is 15 residues. Germline CDR1 KGHSY, CDR2 FQNENV. Trimming at V came to 6 bases and at J to 6 bases, leaving 11 bases not matched to a gene. The CDR3 region has the DNA TGTGCCAGCAGAGGATATAGCGGGGGGTCATCCGAGCAGTACTTC. Translated, it gives CASRGYSGGSSEQYF.

The V call is TRBV2, the J call TRBJ2-1; the match to TRBD2 covers 13 bases. CDR3 size: 15 residues. Per the germline V gene, CDR1 is SNHLY and CDR2 is FYNNEI. With V trimmed by 0 bases and J by 10 bases, 3 bases remained unmatched. CDR3 sequence reads: CASSEAELAGGEQFF. Written as DNA, the CDR3 is TGTGCCAGCAGTGAAGCTGAACTAGCGGGAGGGGAGCAGTTCTTC.

Notes on this clonotype: This may stem from a read error, because a much larger clone lies one nucleotide away. The chain links TRBV18 to TRBJ2-1; D may match TRBD1 or TRBD2 (5 bases each). Germline CDR1 and CDR2: KGHSH and LQKENI. This CDR3 spans 21 amino acids. The CDR3: CAGSPPVRGRINSIPYNEQFF. The CDR3 DNA follows: TGTGCCGGCTCACCACCGGTGAGGGGCCGCATTAACAGTATTCCCTACAATGAGCAGTTCTTC. The full variable domain, with the rest looked up from reference TRBV18 and TRBJ2-1, is NAGVMQNPRHLVRRRGQEARLRCSPMKGHSHVYWYRQLPEEGLKFMVYLQKENIIDESGMPKERFSAEFPKEGPSILRIQQVVRGDSAAYFCAGSPPVRGRINSIPYNEQFFGPGTRLTVL.

The chain joins TRBV12-3 or TRBV12-4 to TRBJ1-2; possible D gene TRBD1, 6 bases. The germline V and J ends were trimmed by 1 base and 4 bases, with 13 bases remaining between them. This CDR3 region has 15 residues. The CDR3 region is CASSLVDRPSYGYTF. The CDR3 region has the DNA TGTGCCAGCAGTTTAGTGGACAGACCCAGCTATGGCTACACCTTC.

At least ten counts were recorded for this clonotype. The J gene is TRBJ2-7, the V gene TRBV5-1, with TRBD2 matching 9 bases. Germline V gene sequence: CDR1 SGHRS, CDR2 YFSETQ. The CDR3 loop spans 13 amino acids. V was clipped by 4 bases and J by 6 bases; unmatched bases: 5. In nucleotides, the CDR3 is TGCGCCAGCAGCAGGGGGACTAGCTTCGAGCAGTACTTC. Amino acids: CASSRGTSFEQYF.

The chain uses TRBV2 and TRBJ2-7; 9 bases fit TRBD2. Germline V gene lookup returns CDR1 SNHLY and CDR2 FYNNEI. V was clipped by 7 bases and J by 1 base; unmatched bases: 2. This CDR3 has 13 amino acids. The CDR3 DNA is TGTGCCAGCATGACTAGCGGATCCTACGAGCAGTACTTC. It codes for CASMTSGSYEQYF.

This clonotype has a handful of counts. The chain is built from TRBV5-4 and TRBJ1-6; perhaps TRBD1 as D (6 bases). Germline V lookup: CDR1 SGHNT, CDR2 YYREEE (reference sequence). V lost 1 base, J lost 10 bases, and 12 bases lay in between. CDR3 length: 14 amino acids. As DNA, the CDR3 is TGTGCCAGCAGCTTGCGGGGAGGGGGATCACCCCTCCACTTT. Its translation is CASSLRGGGSPLHF.

A few counts support this clonotype. The rearrangement uses TRBV4-1 and TRBJ2-5; 8 bases agree with TRBD1. Germline V lookup: CDR1 MGHRA, CDR2 YSYEKL. V lost 0 bases, J lost 5 bases, and 8 bases stayed unmatched. The CDR3 is 16 residues long. CDR3 region: CASSQDPGGDWETQYF. The CDR3 DNA reads TGCGCCAGCAGCCAAGACCCAGGGGGCGATTGGGAGACCCAGTACTTC.

This clonotype has a count of ten or more. This chain uses TRBV4-2 with TRBJ1-2; unclear D gene. Germline V CDR1 and CDR2: LGHNA, YNFKEQ. The CDR3 runs 13 residues. V was clipped by 4 bases and J by 3 bases, with 9 bases between them. CDR3 loop: CASSPPGDYGYTF. CDR3 coding DNA: TGTGCCAGCAGCCCCCCAGGCGACTATGGCTACACCTTC.

Concerning this clonotype: A much more abundant neighbour one base away suggests this may be a read error. This sequence joins TRBV5-1 and TRBJ2-1; TRBD1 agrees at 7 bases. The J call could be wrong; TRBJ2-7 is a better fit for the DNA end. The germline V gene has CDR1 SGHRS and CDR2 YFSETQ. This CDR3 contains 14 residues. CDR3 in DNA: TGCGCCAGCAGCCCCCAGGGGGTGTACAATGAGCAGTACTTC. It codes for CASSPQGVYNEQYF.

The V and J genes are TRBV6-1 and TRBJ2-5; D tentatively reads TRBD1 or TRBD2 (5 bases each). Near its end, the DNA agrees better with TRBJ2-7, so the J call may be wrong. In germline, CDR1 is MNHNS, CDR2 SASEGT. The CDR3 spans 14 residues. The CDR3 DNA reads TGTGCCAGCAGGGATACGGGACCCCTCTACGAGCAGTACTTC. As protein: CASRDTGPLYEQYF.

Remarks on this clonotype: Mismatch with germline at one junction end may stem from a read error. The chain couples TRBV12-3 or TRBV12-4 to TRBJ1-2; D may be TRBD1 (5 bases). The CDR3 has 13 amino acids. CDR3 nucleotides: TGTGCCAGCAGGCCCTGGGGGAACTGTGGCTACACCTTC. Translation gives CASRPWGNCGYTF.

This clonotype was seen a handful of times. V usage is TRBV2 and J usage is TRBJ1-5; D not certain. Germline V gene lookup returns CDR1 SNHLY and CDR2 FYNNEI. V was pared by 4 bases and J by 0 bases, with 7 bases between. The CDR3 loop spans 14 amino acids. The CDR3 bases are TGTGCCAGCAGTGTGGGGAATAGCAATCAGCCCCAGCATTTT. Its protein is CASSVGNSNQPQHF.

Concerning this clonotype: Mismatch with germline at one junction end may stem from a read error. J is TRBJ2-3 and V is TRBV3-1; 8 positions match TRBD2. CDR3 length: 14 residues. CDR1 and CDR2 from the germline V gene are LGHDT and YNNKEL (reference sequence). CDR3 loop: CASSPLREADMQYF. The DNA of the CDR3 is TGTGCCAGCAGCCCCTTGCGGGAGGCAGATATGCAGTATTTT.

Details on this clonotype: Here the CDR3 omits its conserved ending phenylalanine or tryptophan, so a read error is the likely source. V and J are TRBV29-1 and TRBJ2-5; D ambiguous. The CDR3 has 16 amino acids. Germline V gene sequence: CDR1 SQVTM, CDR2 ANQGSEA. Trimming took off 6 bases at V and 2 bases at J, with 22 bases between the two ends. The CDR3 sequence is CSVWVVIGFGQETQYL. The CDR3 coding sequence is TGCAGCGTATGGGTTGTTATTGGGTTCGGGCAAGAGACCCAGTACTTA.

V and J are TRBV29-1 and TRBJ2-5; 11 bases line up with TRBD2. V shed 3 bases and J 3 bases; nucleotides not matched to a gene: 12. The V gene's germline CDR1 is SQVTM and CDR2 ANQGSEA. The CDR3 sequence is 17 residues long. The CDR3 protein is CSVDEGTSGSLEETQYF. Written as DNA, the CDR3 is TGCAGCGTTGATGAAGGAACTAGCGGGAGCCTCGAAGAGACCCAGTACTTC. The whole variable domain, filled in from reference TRBV29-1 and TRBJ2-5, reads SAVISQKPSRDICQRGTSLTIQCQVDSQVTMMFWYRQQPGQSLTLIATANQGSEATYESGFVIDKFPISRPNLTFSTLTVSNMSPEDSSIYLCSVDEGTSGSLEETQYFGPGTRLLVL.

In the case of this clonotype: A much more abundant neighbour one base away suggests this may be a read error. V usage is TRBV5-1 and J usage is TRBJ2-7; 8 bases fit TRBD1. Germline CDR1 and CDR2: SGHRS and YFSETQ. The CDR3 covers 14 residues. The CDR3 sequence: CASSQLTGGYELYF. The CDR3 region has the DNA TGCGCCAGCAGCCAACTCACAGGGGGTTACGAGCTGTACTTC.

This clonotype was counted at least ten times. The rearrangement links TRBV29-1 to TRBJ1-2, with 10 bases that match TRBD1. Losses at the gene ends were 4 bases for V and 4 bases for J; bases not matched to a gene: 6. This CDR3 comprises 14 residues. The germline V gene has CDR1 SQVTM and CDR2 ANQGSEA. DNA of the CDR3: TGCAGCGTTGTAGACAGGGGGCTGGGCTATGGCTACACCTTC. Translating gives CSVVDRGLGYGYTF.

Turning to this clonotype: A read error may account for a junction end that differs from germline. CDR3 nucleotides: TGCGCCAGCAGCTTGTCCGTGGGGGTCGGTGGCTGCACCTTC. Its protein product is CASSLSVGVGGCTF. The chain couples TRBV5-1 to TRBJ1-2, with a tentative D call TRBD1 (5 bases). From germline, CDR1 is SGHRS and CDR2 YFSETQ. This CDR3 region has 14 residues.

The V gene is TRBV20-1, the J gene TRBJ1-4, with D hard to call. Germline CDR1 reads DFQATT; CDR2 reads SNEGSKA (reference sequence). This CDR3 is built from 11 residues. V was clipped by 3 bases and J by 8 bases, with 7 bases between them. CDR3 region: CSASRSEKLFF. The CDR3 DNA sequence: TGCAGTGCTAGTAGAAGCGAAAAACTGTTTTTT.

This clonotype was counted at least ten times. This chain connects TRBV20-1 to TRBJ2-5; the D gene is possibly TRBD2 (6 bases). The CDR3 extends over 15 amino acids. V was cut by 3 bases and J by 3 bases, with 17 bases left in between. Per the germline V gene, CDR1 is DFQATT and CDR2 is SNEGSKA (reference sequence). In DNA, the CDR3 is TGCAGTGCTAGCGGTCTCGGGCTAGCGAAAGAGACCCAGTACTTC. This encodes CSASGLGLAKETQYF.

This clonotype came up a few times. V usage is TRBV7-8 and J usage is TRBJ2-5, with D perhaps TRBD1 (7 bases). Germline V gene sequence: CDR1 SGHVS, CDR2 FQNEAQ. Trimming took 10 bases from V and 2 from J, leaving 17 bases between them. There are 14 residues in the CDR3. In DNA, the CDR3 is TGTGCCACTAGGGGGCGGGATGTTCAAGAGACCCAGTACTTC. Its translation: CATRGRDVQETQYF. Full variable domain (remainder filled in from reference TRBV7-8 and TRBJ2-5): GAGVSQSPRYKVAKRGQDVALRCDPISGHVSLFWYQQALGQGPEFLTYFQNEAQLDKSGLPSDRFFAERPEGSVSTLKIQRTQQEDSAVYLCATRGRDVQETQYFGPGTRLLVL.

As regards this clonotype: Possible read error: a much larger clone is one base away. The chain has TRBV6-1 and TRBJ2-7; the match to TRBD1 covers 9 bases. This CDR3 spans 16 amino acids. CDR1 MNHNS and CDR2 SASEGT come from the germline V gene. DNA of the CDR3: TGTGCCGGCAGAGAACCCCCGGGACAGGGAACTTACGAGCAGTACTTC. It specifies CAGREPPGQGTYEQYF.

This clonotype was seen at least ten times. For the CDR3, the DNA is TGCAGTGCTAAGGACGGCAACTATGGCTACACCTTC. It translates to CSAKDGNYGYTF. The rearrangement uses TRBV20-1 and TRBJ1-2; no reliable D call. The germline gives CDR1 DFQATT, CDR2 SNEGSKA (reference sequence). The CDR3 is made up of 12 amino acids. V gave up 4 bases and J gave up 2 bases, with 8 bases separating them.